This T cell receptor beta chain was captured in a study of control samples from healthy donors and cancer patients. Data came from immunoSEQ multiplex PCR; TCRdb stores just in-frame clones and leaves some out. The table shows some 140,000 clones, with approximately 92% occurring only once. The receptor's source is a man aged 25 to 40 in good health. The sample comprised blood.

CDR3 loop: CASSFGGYGYTF. CDR3 nucleotides: TGTGCCAGCAGTTTTGGGGGCTATGGCTACACCTTC. The gene calls are TRBV28 and TRBJ1-2, with D possibly TRBD1 on 5 matching bases. The CDR3 spans 12 residues. V was pared by 3 bases and J by 4 bases, with 6 bases between. Germline CDR1 and CDR2: MDHEN and SYDVKM.